The present TCR beta chain was sequenced within a study of T cells expressing NK-cell markers. Study in general: HCMV serostatus: most of the eight sequenced donors positive, one negative.

About this clonotype itself: Its cognate antigen is unknown.

CDR3 size: 16 residues. Per germline, CDR1 SGHAT and CDR2 FQNNGV. TCRdb reanalyzed the 5' RACE reads and collapses them to one entry per CDR3 protein, without DNA. The sample holds around 140,000 distinct CDR3 sequences. Whole-study findings and limits: It was still unclear whether expanded NKG2C+ T cell clones were HCMV specific.

The origin of this receptor is a man aged 18 to 29 in good health. The sample comprised blood T cells: a sorted CD56 or NKG2C T cell subset, CD4+ or CD8+ T cells, or bulk PBMC T cells (not recorded which). The chain carries TRBV11-2 and TRBJ2-1; TCRdb designates TRBD1, a call that cannot be tested without DNA. The CDR3 region is CASSLEGDSPNNEQFF.